Presented here are 19 T cell receptor beta chains from one specimen sequenced in a study of T cell responses to AZD1222 COVID-19 vaccine. TCRdb's table, derived via immunoSEQ multiplex PCR, lists solely in-frame clones and lacks some. The table shows 90,000 to 150,000 clones, with over 75% occurring only once. The sequences come from peripheral blood, collected on day 0 of AZD1222 vaccination. The receptors come from an adult in good health.

The rearrangement links TRBV9 to TRBJ1-2; tentatively, D is TRBD1 (6 bases). Germline values: CDR1 SGDLS, CDR2 YYNGEE. Trimming cost V 0 bases and J 0 bases, with 12 bases left between them. The CDR3 spans 16 residues. The CDR3 DNA reads as TGTGCCAGCAGCGTAGCAGGGGCCACCACTAACTATGGCTACACCTTC. It translates to CASSVAGATTNYGYTF.

The chain joins TRBV11-3 to TRBJ1-2, with unresolved D. The CDR3 length is 14 residues. From germline, CDR1 is SGHNT and CDR2 YENEEA. Trimming cost V 0 bases and J 4 bases, with 9 bases left between them. DNA for the CDR3: TGTGCCAGCAGCTTAGATGTAGTACCCTATGGCTACACCTTC. Residues: CASSLDVVPYGYTF.

The chain combines TRBV7-3 with TRBJ2-3; the D is unclear. Trimming cost V 2 bases and J 2 bases, with 8 bases left between them. Per the germline V gene, CDR1 is SGHTA and CDR2 is FQGTGA. The CDR3 is made up of 14 amino acids. In nucleotides, the CDR3 is TGTGCCAGCAGCTTAGTAGGAAACACAGATACGCAGTATTTT. This translates into CASSLVGNTDTQYF.

The chain joins TRBV7-9 to TRBJ2-1; maybe TRBD2 (6 bases). This CDR3 contains 16 residues. V was clipped by 5 bases and J by 8 bases, with 22 bases between them. Germline-derived CDR1 and CDR2 are SEHNR and FQNEAQ (reference sequence). The CDR3 sequence: CASSPGSASARDEQFF. The CDR3 bases are TGTGCCAGCAGCCCTGGGTCGGCTAGCGCCCGTGATGAGCAGTTCTTC.

The rearrangement uses TRBV28 and TRBJ2-7, with TRBD2 as a possible D gene (6 bases). Germline CDR1 and CDR2: MDHEN and SYDVKM. The CDR3 extends over 13 amino acids. Trimming cost V 8 bases and J 3 bases, with 14 bases left between them. The CDR3 here is CASLEGPHYEQYF. In nucleotides, the CDR3 is TGTGCCAGCCTGGAGGGTCCCCACTACGAGCAGTACTTC.

The chain recombines TRBV20-1 with TRBJ1-2; TRBD1 might be the D (5 bases). Germline assignment: CDR1 DFQATT and CDR2 SNEGSKA (reference sequence). The CDR3 is made up of 12 amino acids. Between the trimmed V and J ends, which lost 3 bases and 4 bases, there was a span of 9 bases. The CDR3 loop is CSASDTGYGYTF. The CDR3 DNA reads TGCAGTGCTAGTGACACAGGCTATGGCTACACCTTC.

The rearrangement joins TRBV18 to TRBJ2-1; TRBD2 matches at 8 bases. J lost 4 bases, V lost 5 bases, and 13 bases had no gene match. The CDR3 runs 17 residues. The germline V gene has CDR1 KGHSH and CDR2 LQKENI. CDR3 nucleotide sequence: TGTGCCAGCTCAACAACAGCGGGAGTAAGGGTGTACAATGAGCAGTTCTTC. Protein: CASSTTAGVRVYNEQFF.

The chain employs TRBV12-3 or TRBV12-4 and TRBJ1-1; D is undetermined. The CDR3 loop spans 12 amino acids. The V end lost 2 bases, the J end lost 10 bases, and 11 bases lay between the germline ends. The CDR3 reads CASSLLEVGAFF. In DNA, the CDR3 is TGTGCCAGCAGTTTACTTGAGGTAGGAGCTTTCTTT.

The chain has TRBV6-5 and TRBJ1-6; 7 nucleotides agree with TRBD1. Per germline, CDR1 MNHEY and CDR2 SVGAGI. The CDR3 extends over 14 amino acids. V lost 6 bases to trimming and J lost 7 bases; unmatched junction nucleotides: 6. The CDR3 region has the DNA TGTGCCAGCAGGACCGGGACAGCAAATTCACCCCTCCACTTT. Residues: CASRTGTANSPLHF.

The genes are TRBV13 and TRBJ1-1, with D unclear. CDR1 PRHDT and CDR2 FYEKMQ come from the germline V gene (reference sequence). V was cut by 2 bases and J by 4 bases, with 2 bases left in between. CDR3 length: 11 amino acids. The DNA for the CDR3 is TGTGCCAGCAGCTTATTCACTGAAGCTTTCTTT. Residues: CASSLFTEAFF.

This chain joins TRBV7-8 and TRBJ1-3, with TRBD1 as a possible D gene (5 bases). Germline V gene data show CDR1 as SGHVS and CDR2 as FQNEAQ. This CDR3 is 14 amino acids long. Trimming cost V 5 bases and J 4 bases, with 12 bases left between them. CDR3 amino acids: CASSPGTSGNTIYF. CDR3 coding DNA: TGTGCCAGCAGCCCCGGGACCTCAGGAAACACCATATATTTT. Combining the CDR3 with reference TRBV7-8 and TRBJ1-3 gives the whole variable domain GAGVSQSPRYKVAKRGQDVALRCDPISGHVSLFWYQQALGQGPEFLTYFQNEAQLDKSGLPSDRFFAERPEGSVSTLKIQRTQQEDSAVYLCASSPGTSGNTIYFGEGSWLTVV.

The rearrangement links TRBV6-5 to TRBJ1-1; D call uncertain. In germline, CDR1 is MNHEY, CDR2 SVGAGI. Trimming took 2 bases from V and 1 from J, leaving 8 bases between them. There are 14 residues in the CDR3. CDR3 bases: TGTGCCAGCAGTTACCGGCAGAAGAACACTGAAGCTTTCTTT. It yields the protein CASSYRQKNTEAFF.

The V and J genes are TRBV27 and TRBJ1-2; 8 bases fit TRBD1. This CDR3 has 14 amino acids. V shed 1 base and J 8 bases; nucleotides not matched to a gene: 6. Germline values: CDR1 MNHEY, CDR2 SMNVEV (reference sequence). The CDR3 DNA is TGTGCCAGCAGTTTATGGCAGGGGGCGTGGGGCTACACCTTC. Protein: CASSLWQGAWGYTF.

The table lists this clone with a count of one. The CDR3 spells CASSPGSGANVLTF. The CDR3 DNA reads as TGTGCCAGCAGCCCCGGCTCTGGGGCCAACGTCCTGACTTTC. The chain employs TRBV5-6 and TRBJ2-6; D not resolved. Trimming removed 4 bases at V and 0 bases at J, with 5 bases between. The length of the CDR3 is 14 residues. CDR1 and CDR2 (germline): SGHDT, YYEEEE.

The rearrangement links TRBV28 to TRBJ2-7; D is ambiguous. Germline V gene lookup returns CDR1 MDHEN and CDR2 SYDVKM. The CDR3 consists of 13 residues. Trimming stripped 1 base from V and 4 bases from J, with 8 bases between. The CDR3: CASSLSSWYEQYF. CDR3 bases: TGTGCCAGCAGTTTATCTAGTTGGTACGAGCAGTACTTC. The complete variable domain, with remaining parts taken from reference TRBV28 and TRBJ2-7, reads DVKVTQSSRYLVKRTGEKVFLECVQDMDHENMFWYRQDPGLGLRLIYFSYDVKMKEKGDIPEGYSVSREKKERFSLILESASTNQTSMYLCASSLSSWYEQYFGPGTRLTVT.

The chain carries TRBV2 and TRBJ2-1; TRBD1 might be the D (6 bases). This CDR3 has 13 residues. V lost 4 bases and J 5 bases, leaving 9 bases between the germline ends. In germline, CDR1 is SNHLY, CDR2 FYNNEI. CDR3 sequence (DNA): TGTGCCAGCAGTGTGGACAGAGACAATGAGCAGTTCTTC. Translation gives CASSVDRDNEQFF. Together with reference TRBV2 and TRBJ2-1, the CDR3 gives the full variable domain: EPEVTQTPSHQVTQMGQEVILRCVPISNHLYFYWYRQILGQKVEFLVSFYNNEISEKSEIFDDQFSVERPDGSNFTLKIRSTKLEDSAMYFCASSVDRDNEQFFGPGTRLTVL.

Concerning this clone itself: At one of its ends the junction is not consistent with the germline gene, which may arise from a read error. This chain joins TRBV6-1 and TRBJ1-2; the match to TRBD1 covers 7 bases. There are 14 residues in the CDR3. Germline lookup yields CDR1 MNHNS and CDR2 SASEGT. The CDR3 nucleotides read TGTGCCAGCAGTGAAGTCGACAGGGCATATGGCAACACCTTC. It is translated as CASSEVDRAYGNTF.

This rearrangement joins TRBV9 to TRBJ1-2; D gene ambiguous. Trimming removed 2 bases from V and 1 base from J, with 6 bases in between. This CDR3 is built from 13 residues. Germline V gene data show CDR1 as SGDLS and CDR2 as YYNGEE. CDR3 DNA: TGTGCCAGCAGCGTGGAGGATAACTATGGCTACACCTTC. This sequence encodes CASSVEDNYGYTF.

This chain uses TRBV21-1 with TRBJ1-1; the table's D gene call, TRBD1, was not cross checked with the DNA. TRBV21-1 constitutes a pseudogene. The CDR3 loop spans 9 amino acids. The CDR3 DNA sequence: TGTGCCAGCAGCAGGGCGGCTTTCTTT. Translated: CASSRAAFF.